These 14 T cell receptor beta chains originate from one sample sequenced in a study of neurological immune-mediated disorders. Each CDR3 protein gets one entry after TCRdb re-called the 5' RACE reads with MiXCR. The table includes tens of thousands of distinct CDR3 sequences, 6.5% to 8.5% detected once. Time point indicated: longitudinal time-point 3. Sequenced: PBMCs. These TCRs come from a woman aged 35 to 49 in good health.

This clonotype came up many times. V and J are TRBV29-1 and TRBJ1-1; TRBD1 agrees at 7 bases. V lost 0 bases, J lost 3 bases, and 7 bases stayed unmatched. CDR3 length equals 15 residues. From germline, CDR1 is SQVTM and CDR2 ANQGSEA. This CDR3 reads CSVEDREGAHTEAFF. The CDR3 nucleotides read TGCAGCGTTGAAGATCGCGAGGGGGCGCACACTGAAGCTTTCTTT.

Ten or more counts support this clonotype. The chain couples TRBV9 to TRBJ2-1; D possibly corresponds to TRBD2 (5 bases). CDR1 is SGDLS, CDR2 YYNGEE, per germline. The V and J ends lost 6 bases and 0 bases respectively, with 25 bases between them. This CDR3 has 19 residues. The CDR3 loop reads CASTTSNYEPTSSYNEQFF. CDR3 bases: TGTGCCAGCACTACTAGTAACTACGAACCGACGAGCTCCTACAATGAGCAGTTCTTC.

This clonotype was seen repeatedly, ten times or more. The rearrangement links TRBV12-3 or TRBV12-4 to TRBJ1-1; the D is unclear. V lost 1 base to trimming and J lost 7 bases, with 10 bases between them. This CDR3 spans 13 amino acids. This chain's CDR3 is CASSLDGVIEAFF. CDR3 DNA sequence: TGTGCCAGCAGTTTAGACGGGGTTATTGAAGCTTTCTTT.

This clonotype was seen at least ten times. The V call is TRBV5-6, the J call TRBJ1-1; TRBD1 matches 7 bases. V was pared by 4 bases and J by 13 bases, with 16 bases of the junction left unmatched. This CDR3 region has 14 residues. Germline V gene sequence: CDR1 SGHDT, CDR2 YYEEEE. CDR3 DNA sequence: TGTGCCAGCAGCCGCTACACAGGACAGGAGAGAGGTTTCTTT. It is translated as CASSRYTGQERGFF.

This clonotype was picked up many times. The V call is TRBV12-3 or TRBV12-4, the J call TRBJ2-5, with D possibly matching TRBD2 (6 bases). V was trimmed by 3 bases and J by 7 bases, leaving 12 bases between them. The CDR3 runs 13 residues. The CDR3 sequence: CASSLSGVWTQYF. CDR3 DNA sequence: TGTGCCAGCAGTTTGTCGGGGGTTTGGACCCAGTACTTC.

This clonotype has a count of ten or more. The rearrangement joins TRBV4-3 to TRBJ1-1, with a tentative D call TRBD1 (5 bases). The CDR3 is made up of 15 amino acids. Trimming took off 0 bases at V and 2 bases at J, with 10 bases between the two ends. Per the germline V gene, CDR1 is LGHNA and CDR2 is YSLEER. The CDR3 loop is CASSQERQYNTEAFF. CDR3 sequence (DNA): TGCGCCAGCAGCCAAGAGCGACAGTATAACACTGAAGCTTTCTTT.

To note about this clonotype: One junction end disagrees with the germline gene, perhaps due to a read error. The chain has TRBV27 and TRBJ2-7; D remains ambiguous. The CDR3 sequence is 10 residues long. In germline, CDR1 is MNHEY, CDR2 SMNVEV (reference sequence). CDR3 sequence (DNA): TGTACCAGAACTGTGTACGAGCATTACTTC. Encoded protein: CTRTVYEHYF.

This clonotype has ten or more counts. The chain is built from TRBV5-1 and TRBJ1-2, with no clear D. From germline, CDR1 is SGHRS and CDR2 YFSETQ. V was clipped by 4 bases and J by 5 bases, with 21 bases between them. The CDR3 has 16 residues. The CDR3 DNA is TGCGCCAGCAGCCTGGACGTAGCTGGAGGTTCTTATGGCTACACCTTC. Amino acids: CASSLDVAGGSYGYTF.

This clonotype has a count of ten or more. The chain recombines TRBV20-1 with TRBJ2-2, with a tentative D call TRBD1 (5 bases). CDR3 length: 12 residues. Trimming took off 8 bases at V and 3 bases at J, with 10 bases between the two ends. CDR1 is DFQATT, CDR2 SNEGSKA, per germline (reference sequence). The CDR3, as DNA: TGCAGTACAGGTCGGGACACCGGGGAGCTGTTTTTT. It specifies CSTGRDTGELFF.

This clonotype was found many times. The chain uses TRBV20-1 and TRBJ2-7; 7 nucleotides align to TRBD2. CDR3 length equals 15 residues. V shed 2 bases and J 0 bases; nucleotides not matched to a gene: 7. Per the germline V gene, CDR1 is DFQATT and CDR2 is SNEGSKA (reference sequence). The DNA of the CDR3 is TGCAGTGCTAGATCCTCTAGCGGCCTCTCCTACGAGCAGTACTTC. Amino acids: CSARSSSGLSYEQYF.

This clonotype was recorded many times. This chain links TRBV7-2 with TRBJ1-2, with 8 positions matching TRBD1. This CDR3 has 15 residues. The V segment lost 3 bases and the J segment 1 base; nucleotides outside the gene matches: 4. The germline V gene has CDR1 SGHTA and CDR2 FQGNSA. This CDR3 is CASSFGTGDNYGYTF. The CDR3 DNA reads TGTGCCAGCAGCTTTGGGACAGGAGATAACTATGGCTACACCTTC.

This clonotype was detected ten times or more. The rearrangement joins TRBV20-1 to TRBJ1-1; 8 nucleotides align to TRBD1. Germline loops: CDR1 DFQATT, CDR2 SNEGSKA (reference sequence). The CDR3 contains 14 residues. V shed 6 bases, J shed 1 base, and the junction held 7 bases outside the gene matches. Here the CDR3 DNA reads TGCAGTGCGATAAGGACAGGGTCGAACACTGAAGCTTTCTTT. Translating it yields CSAIRTGSNTEAFF.

In this sample, this clonotype turned up many times. This chain links TRBV20-1 with TRBJ2-3; D is ambiguous. The CDR3 has 14 residues. Germline V lookup: CDR1 DFQATT, CDR2 SNEGSKA (reference sequence). The V end lost 3 bases, the J end lost 0 bases, and 10 bases lay between the germline ends. DNA of the CDR3: TGCAGTGCTAGGGGCAGCACTAGCACAGATACGCAGTATTTT. Translation: CSARGSTSTDTQYF.

This clonotype showed up just a few times. The rearrangement joins TRBV3-1 to TRBJ1-5, with D possibly TRBD1 on 5 matching bases. Germline CDR1 LGHDT, CDR2 YNNKEL (reference sequence). The CDR3 consists of 12 residues. V was shortened by 4 bases and J by 10 bases, with 11 bases between the two germline ends. CDR3 in amino acids: CASSLQRDPQHF. CDR3 sequence (DNA): TGTGCCAGCAGCCTACAACGGGACCCCCAGCATTTT.